This entry features one TCR beta chain sequence. The antigen remains undetermined. This entry comes from a study of identifying expanded T cells in peripheral blood. The germline V gene encodes CDR1 MGHRA and CDR2 YSYEKL. This CDR3 contains 15 residues. V was clipped by 0 bases and J by 4 bases, with 13 bases between them. Here immunoSEQ multiplex PCR was the method, and the copy in TCRdb shows in-frame clones only, minus some. The repertoire holds roughly 100,000 clones, with roughly 88% as singletons. Overall study results and limits: Approximately two-week clone count variance significantly increased as total template count grew.

The sequenced sample was blood. The V gene is TRBV4-1, the J gene TRBJ2-7, with D possibly matching TRBD1 (5 bases). The receptor was derived from a person between 18 and 75 years old in good health. The DNA of the CDR3 is TGCGCCAGCAGCCAAGAACCCCTGGGGCCATACGAGCAGTACTTC. This gives the protein CASSQEPLGPYEQYF.